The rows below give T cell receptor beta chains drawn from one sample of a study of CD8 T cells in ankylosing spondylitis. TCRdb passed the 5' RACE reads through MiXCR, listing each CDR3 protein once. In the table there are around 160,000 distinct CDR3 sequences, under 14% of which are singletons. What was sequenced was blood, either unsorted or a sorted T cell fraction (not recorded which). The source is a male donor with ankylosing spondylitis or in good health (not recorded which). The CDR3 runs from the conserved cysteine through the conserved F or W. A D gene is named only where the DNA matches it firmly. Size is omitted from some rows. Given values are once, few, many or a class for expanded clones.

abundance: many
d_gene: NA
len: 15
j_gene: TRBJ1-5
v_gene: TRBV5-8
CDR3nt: TGTGCCAGCAGCTTGGGGTGGATTAGCAATCAGCCCCAGCATTTT
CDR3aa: CASSLGWISNQPQHF

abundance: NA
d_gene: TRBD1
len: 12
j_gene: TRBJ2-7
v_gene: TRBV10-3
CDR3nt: TGTGCCATCAGTCGACAGGGGACCGAGCAGTACTTC
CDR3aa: CAISRQGTEQYF

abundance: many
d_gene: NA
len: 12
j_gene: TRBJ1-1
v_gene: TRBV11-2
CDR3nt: TGTGCCAGCAGCTTCGGGACACTCGACGCTTTCTTT
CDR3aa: CASSFGTLDAFF

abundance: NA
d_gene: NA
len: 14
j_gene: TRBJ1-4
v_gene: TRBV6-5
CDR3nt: TGTGCCAGCAGCCGTCGGCCCGAGACATTAGAACTGTTTTTT
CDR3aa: CASSRRPETLELFF

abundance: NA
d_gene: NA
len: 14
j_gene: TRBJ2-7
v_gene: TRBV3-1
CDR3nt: TGTGCCAGCAGCCAACTTAGTAGCTCCTACGAGCAGTACTTC
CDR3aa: CASSQLSSSYEQYF

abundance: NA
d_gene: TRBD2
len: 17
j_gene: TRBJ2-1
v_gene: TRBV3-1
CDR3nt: TGTGCCAGCAGCCAGAACGGCGGGGGGGTTAAAATTAATGAGCAGTTCTTC
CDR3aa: CASSQNGGGVKINEQFF

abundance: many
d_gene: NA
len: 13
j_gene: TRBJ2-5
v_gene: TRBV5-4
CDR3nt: TGTGCCAGCAGCTTGGGGGGGCAAGAGACCCAGTACTTC
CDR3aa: CASSLGGQETQYF

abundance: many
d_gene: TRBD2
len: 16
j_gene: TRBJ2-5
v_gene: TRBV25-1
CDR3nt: TGTGCCAGCAGTGTTGGTAGCGGGAGCGGACAAGAGACCCAGTACTTC
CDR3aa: CASSVGSGSGQETQYF

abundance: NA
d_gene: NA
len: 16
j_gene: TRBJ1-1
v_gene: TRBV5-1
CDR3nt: TGCGCCAGCAGCTTGTATTCCCAGGCCCGGAACACTGAAGCTTTCTTT
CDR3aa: CASSLYSQARNTEAFF

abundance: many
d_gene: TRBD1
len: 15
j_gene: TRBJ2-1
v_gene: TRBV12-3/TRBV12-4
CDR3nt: TGTGCCAGCAGTAGGACAGGGGGCCCATACAATGAGCAGTTCTTC
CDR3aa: CASSRTGGPYNEQFF

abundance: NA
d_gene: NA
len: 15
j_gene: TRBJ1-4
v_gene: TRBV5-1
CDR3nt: TGCGCCAGCAGCCTGGATGGGACCAGAAATGAAAAACTGTTTTTT
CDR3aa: CASSLDGTRNEKLFF

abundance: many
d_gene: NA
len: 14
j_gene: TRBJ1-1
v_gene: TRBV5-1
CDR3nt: TGCGCCAGCAGCGAACCCCCGAGGGTGGCTGAAGCTTTCTTT
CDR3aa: CASSEPPRVAEAFF

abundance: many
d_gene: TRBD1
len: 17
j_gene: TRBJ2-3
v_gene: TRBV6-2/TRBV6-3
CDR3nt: TGTGCCAGCCGTCTTACGACAGGGCCCTTAGGTACAGATACGCAGTATTTT
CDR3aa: CASRLTTGPLGTDTQYF

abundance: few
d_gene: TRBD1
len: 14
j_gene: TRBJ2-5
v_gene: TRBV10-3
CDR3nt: TGTGCCATCAGTGGACAGGGGGAGAGAGAGACCCAGTACTTC
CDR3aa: CAISGQGERETQYF

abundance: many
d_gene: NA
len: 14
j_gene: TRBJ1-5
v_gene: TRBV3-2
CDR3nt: TGTGCCAGCAGCCCCCAGAGAGGGTTTCAGCCCCAGCATTTT
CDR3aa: CASSPQRGFQPQHF